This T cell receptor (beta chain) appears in the sequencing data of a study of blood T cell repertoires in COVID-19. Study in general: COVID-19 samples collected from the United States, Italy and Spain covered acute and convalescent phases. In each case, the material was cDNA or gDNA derived from T cells, B-cell-depleted T cells, or PBMCs.

The ends lost 3 bases at V and 5 bases at J; junction bases unmatched: 14. The CDR3 spans 17 residues. Germline CDR1 reads KGHSH; CDR2 reads LQKENI. Original processing notes: Estimates of nucleated cell counts were drawn from the amplification of reference gene primers. Method: immunoSEQ multiplex PCR; TCRdb's copy keeps in-frame clones and lacks some. That table gives V, J and clone size, and the DNA gave D and trimming. The data show about 210,000 clones, around 80% seen once. The specimen sequenced was peripheral blood. The sequence came from a woman in her 70s with acute or convalescent COVID-19. The V gene is TRBV18, the J gene TRBJ2-5; 8 nucleotides agree with TRBD2. For the CDR3, the DNA is TGTGCCAGCTCACCCCCGGGACTAGGTGTCCCGTCGGAGACCCAGTACTTC. Its translation: CASSPPGLGVPSETQYF.